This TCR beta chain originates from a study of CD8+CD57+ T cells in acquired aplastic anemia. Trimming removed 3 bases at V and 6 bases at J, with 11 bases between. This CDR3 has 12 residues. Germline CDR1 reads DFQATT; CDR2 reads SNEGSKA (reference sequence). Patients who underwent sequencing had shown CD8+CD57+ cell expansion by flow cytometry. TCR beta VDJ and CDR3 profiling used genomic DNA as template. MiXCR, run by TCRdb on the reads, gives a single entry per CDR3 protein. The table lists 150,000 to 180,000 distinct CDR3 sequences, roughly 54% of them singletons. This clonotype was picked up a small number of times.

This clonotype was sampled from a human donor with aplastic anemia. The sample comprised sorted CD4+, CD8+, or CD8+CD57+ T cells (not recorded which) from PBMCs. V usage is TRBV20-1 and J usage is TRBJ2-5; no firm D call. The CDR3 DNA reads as TGCAGTGCTAGTGTCATCGGGCAGACCCAGTACTTC. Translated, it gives CSASVIGQTQYF.